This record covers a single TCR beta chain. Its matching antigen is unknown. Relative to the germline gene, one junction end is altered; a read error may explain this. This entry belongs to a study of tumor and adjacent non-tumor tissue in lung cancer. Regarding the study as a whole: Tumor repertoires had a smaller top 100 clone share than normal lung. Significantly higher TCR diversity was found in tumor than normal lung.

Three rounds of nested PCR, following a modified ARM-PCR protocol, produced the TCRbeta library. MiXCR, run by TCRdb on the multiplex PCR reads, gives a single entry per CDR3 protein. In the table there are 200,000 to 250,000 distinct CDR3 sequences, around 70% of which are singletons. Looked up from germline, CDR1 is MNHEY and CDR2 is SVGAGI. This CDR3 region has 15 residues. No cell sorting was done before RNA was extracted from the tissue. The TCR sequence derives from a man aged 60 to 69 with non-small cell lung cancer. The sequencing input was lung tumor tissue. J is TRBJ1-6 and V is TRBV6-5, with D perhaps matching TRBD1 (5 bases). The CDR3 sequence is CASNYAERGRSPLHF. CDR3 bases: TGCGCCAGCAATTACGCGGAGCGGGGCCGCTCACCCCTCCACTTT.